This is a list of T cell receptor beta chains from one sample in a study of identifying expanded T cells in peripheral blood. Produced via immunoSEQ multiplex PCR; TCRdb's table is partial and in-frame only. Seen here are about 82,000 clones, roughly 90% observed once, and the top ten hold 7.3%. Sequences were obtained from blood. Receptor source: a person aged 18 to 75 in good health. The CDR3 runs from the conserved cysteine through the conserved F or W. The order of the fields is CDR3 DNA, CDR3 protein, D gene, J gene, clone size, V gene. The D gene is left open where the match is weak. Clone size appears in some rows only: once, few, many, or a class for an expanded clone.

CDR3 DNA: TGTGCCAGCAGCTTCTCGGAGGATAACACTGAAGCTTTCTTT
CDR3 protein: CASSFSEDNTEAFF
D gene: NA
J gene: TRBJ1-1
clone size: NA
V gene: TRBV7-8

CDR3 DNA: TGTGCCAGCAGCAAACTGATTAGCGGGGGGGCGATGCACGAGCAGTACTTC
CDR3 protein: CASSKLISGGAMHEQYF
D gene: NA
J gene: TRBJ2-7
clone size: NA
V gene: TRBV21-1

CDR3 DNA: TGCAGCGTTGAAGTTCAGTCTGGGAGGCGAACTGAAGCTTTCTTT
CDR3 protein: CSVEVQSGRRTEAFF
D gene: NA
J gene: TRBJ1-1
clone size: NA
V gene: TRBV29-1

CDR3 DNA: TGCGCCAGCAGCTTGACATCCGGGGAGACCCAGTACTTC
CDR3 protein: CASSLTSGETQYF
D gene: NA
J gene: TRBJ2-5
clone size: NA
V gene: TRBV5-1

CDR3 DNA: TGCAGCGTTGAAGGGGACAGGGGTCCTGAAGCTTTCTTT
CDR3 protein: CSVEGDRGPEAFF
D gene: TRBD1
J gene: TRBJ1-1
clone size: NA
V gene: TRBV29-1

CDR3 DNA: TGTGCCAGCAGTGATATGTCTAGCGGGATGGGCGCGTACAATGAGCAGTTCTTC
CDR3 protein: CASSDMSSGMGAYNEQFF
D gene: TRBD2
J gene: TRBJ2-1
clone size: NA
V gene: TRBV25-1

CDR3 DNA: TGCAGCGTCCCCCTGTGCCCCAGGATCTCCTACGAGCAGTACTTC
CDR3 protein: CSVPLCPRISYEQYF
D gene: NA
J gene: TRBJ2-7
clone size: NA
V gene: TRBV29-1

CDR3 DNA: TGTGCCAGCAGCGTAGGAACGAGTTTAAATCAGCCCCAGCATTTT
CDR3 protein: CASSVGTSLNQPQHF
D gene: NA
J gene: TRBJ1-5
clone size: NA
V gene: TRBV9

CDR3 DNA: TGTGCCATCAGTGAAGGGGAGGGTTCACCCCTCCACTTT
CDR3 protein: CAISEGEGSPLHF
D gene: NA
J gene: TRBJ1-6
clone size: NA
V gene: TRBV10-3

CDR3 DNA: TGTGCCAGCTCACCAGTACCAAACACTGAAGCTTTCTTT
CDR3 protein: CASSPVPNTEAFF
D gene: NA
J gene: TRBJ1-1
clone size: NA
V gene: TRBV18

CDR3 DNA: TGCAGCGTTGAGGGACAGCTTGATGGCTACACCTTC
CDR3 protein: CSVEGQLDGYTF
D gene: TRBD1
J gene: TRBJ1-2
clone size: NA
V gene: TRBV29-1

CDR3 DNA: TGTGCCAGCGCGGGGGGACCTGAGCAGTTCTTC
CDR3 protein: CASAGGPEQFF
D gene: TRBD2
J gene: TRBJ2-1
clone size: NA
V gene: TRBV5-6

CDR3 DNA: TGTGCCAGCAGCCCCGGCGGGACCCAGTACTTC
CDR3 protein: CASSPGGTQYF
D gene: NA
J gene: TRBJ2-5
clone size: NA
V gene: TRBV6-6

CDR3 DNA: TGTGCCAGCAGCGGGGGGGTTAAGTACAATGAGCAGTTCTTC
CDR3 protein: CASSGGVKYNEQFF
D gene: NA
J gene: TRBJ2-1
clone size: NA
V gene: TRBV9

CDR3 DNA: TGTGCCAGCAGTTTATCGGTTGGGGGGGGTCCTAATGAGCAGTACTTC
CDR3 protein: CASSLSVGGGPNEQYF
D gene: TRBD2
J gene: TRBJ2-7
clone size: NA
V gene: TRBV27

CDR3 DNA: TGTGCCAGCAGCTTAACGACGACAGGGGGACACATTCAGTACTTC
CDR3 protein: CASSLTTTGGHIQYF
D gene: TRBD1
J gene: TRBJ2-4
clone size: NA
V gene: TRBV7-2

CDR3 DNA: TGCGCCAGCAGCCCAGGGACTAGCGGGGGGACCTACGAGCAGTACTTC
CDR3 protein: CASSPGTSGGTYEQYF
D gene: TRBD2
J gene: TRBJ2-7
clone size: NA
V gene: TRBV5-1

CDR3 DNA: TGTGCCAGCTCACGCGATCTCTCCACTGAAGCTTTCTTT
CDR3 protein: CASSRDLSTEAFF
D gene: NA
J gene: TRBJ1-1
clone size: NA
V gene: TRBV18

CDR3 DNA: TGTGCCAGCAATAGGGCCGGCGAGACCCAGTACTTC
CDR3 protein: CASNRAGETQYF
D gene: NA
J gene: TRBJ2-5
clone size: once
V gene: TRBV2

CDR3 DNA: TGTGCCAGCTCACCCCCTTGGGGGGAGTACACTGAAGCTTTCTTT
CDR3 protein: CASSPPWGEYTEAFF
D gene: NA
J gene: TRBJ1-1
clone size: NA
V gene: TRBV18

CDR3 DNA: TGTGCCAGCAGATTCGGGGGGCTGAACACTGAAGCTTTCTTT
CDR3 protein: CASRFGGLNTEAFF
D gene: NA
J gene: TRBJ1-1
clone size: NA
V gene: TRBV28

CDR3 DNA: TGCGCCAGCAGCCAAGATCCCCAAACCAGGACAACTAATGAAAAACTGTTTTTT
CDR3 protein: CASSQDPQTRTTNEKLFF
D gene: NA
J gene: TRBJ1-4
clone size: NA
V gene: TRBV4-3

CDR3 DNA: TGTGCCAGCAGCTTAACCATATCCCAAGGGACCCAGTACTTC
CDR3 protein: CASSLTISQGTQYF
D gene: NA
J gene: TRBJ2-5
clone size: NA
V gene: TRBV7-7

CDR3 DNA: TGCGCCAGCAGCCAAGCGGAGGTGCGGGCAGATACGCAGTATTTT
CDR3 protein: CASSQAEVRADTQYF
D gene: NA
J gene: TRBJ2-3
clone size: NA
V gene: TRBV4-1

CDR3 DNA: TGTGCCAGCAGCCCCCTAGCGGGGGGCCGCACCGGGGAGCTGTTTTTT
CDR3 protein: CASSPLAGGRTGELFF
D gene: TRBD2
J gene: TRBJ2-2
clone size: NA
V gene: TRBV7-9

CDR3 DNA: TGTGCCAGCAGCGCCCGGGTAGGGACTGAAGCTTTCTTT
CDR3 protein: CASSARVGTEAFF
D gene: NA
J gene: TRBJ1-1
clone size: NA
V gene: TRBV9

CDR3 DNA: TGCAGCGCAGTGGGGGCAAGTGGCTACACCTTC
CDR3 protein: CSAVGASGYTF
D gene: NA
J gene: TRBJ1-2
clone size: NA
V gene: TRBV29-1

CDR3 DNA: TGTGCCACTAGGGACAGCTACCCCTACGAGCAGTACTTC
CDR3 protein: CATRDSYPYEQYF
D gene: TRBD1
J gene: TRBJ2-7
clone size: NA
V gene: TRBV6-1

CDR3 DNA: TGTGCCTGGAAGCAGAACTATGGCTACACCTTC
CDR3 protein: CAWKQNYGYTF
D gene: NA
J gene: TRBJ1-2
clone size: NA
V gene: TRBV30

CDR3 DNA: TGTGCCAGCAGCAGCGAGCGGGGGAGACACACCGGGGAGCTGTTTTTT
CDR3 protein: CASSSERGRHTGELFF
D gene: TRBD2
J gene: TRBJ2-2
clone size: NA
V gene: TRBV11-2

CDR3 DNA: TGTGCCAGCAGCTTTGACTATACTTACACAGATACGCAGTATTTT
CDR3 protein: CASSFDYTYTDTQYF
D gene: NA
J gene: TRBJ2-3
clone size: NA
V gene: TRBV5-8

CDR3 DNA: TGTGCCAGCAGGTATCGGAGCGCGAACACCGGGGAGCTGTTTTTT
CDR3 protein: CASRYRSANTGELFF
D gene: NA
J gene: TRBJ2-2
clone size: NA
V gene: TRBV28

CDR3 DNA: TGTGCCAGCAGTGGGCAGGGGCAGGAGACCCAGTACTTC
CDR3 protein: CASSGQGQETQYF
D gene: NA
J gene: TRBJ2-5
clone size: NA
V gene: TRBV2

CDR3 DNA: TGTGCCAGCAGTAGCGGGAGTTACTACAATGAGCAGTTCTTC
CDR3 protein: CASSSGSYYNEQFF
D gene: TRBD2
J gene: TRBJ2-1
clone size: NA
V gene: TRBV7-9

CDR3 DNA: TGTGCCAGCAGCTCACCGGGAGCGAGCTATGGCTACACCTTC
CDR3 protein: CASSSPGASYGYTF
D gene: NA
J gene: TRBJ1-2
clone size: once
V gene: TRBV5-4

CDR3 DNA: TGTGCCAGCAGCCCACGGGCTGCTGAGCAGTTCTTC
CDR3 protein: CASSPRAAEQFF
D gene: NA
J gene: TRBJ2-1
clone size: NA
V gene: TRBV28